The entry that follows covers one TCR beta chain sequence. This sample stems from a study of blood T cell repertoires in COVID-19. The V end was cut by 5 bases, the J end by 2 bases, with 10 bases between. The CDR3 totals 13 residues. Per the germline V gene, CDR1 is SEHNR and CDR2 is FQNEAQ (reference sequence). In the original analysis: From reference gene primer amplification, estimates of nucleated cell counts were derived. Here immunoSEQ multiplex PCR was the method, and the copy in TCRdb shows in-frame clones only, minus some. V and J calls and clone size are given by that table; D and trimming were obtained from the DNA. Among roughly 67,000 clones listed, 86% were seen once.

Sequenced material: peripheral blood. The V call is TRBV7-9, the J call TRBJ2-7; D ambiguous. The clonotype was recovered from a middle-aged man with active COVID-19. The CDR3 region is CASSGGIAYEQYF. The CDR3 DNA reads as TGTGCCAGCAGCGGCGGAATTGCCTACGAGCAGTACTTC. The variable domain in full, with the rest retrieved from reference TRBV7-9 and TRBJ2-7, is DTGVSQNPRHKITKRGQNVTFRCDPISEHNRLYWYRQTLGQGPEFLTYFQNEAQLEKSRLLSDRFSAERPKGSFSTLEIQRTEQGDSAMYLCASSGGIAYEQYFGPGTRLTVT.